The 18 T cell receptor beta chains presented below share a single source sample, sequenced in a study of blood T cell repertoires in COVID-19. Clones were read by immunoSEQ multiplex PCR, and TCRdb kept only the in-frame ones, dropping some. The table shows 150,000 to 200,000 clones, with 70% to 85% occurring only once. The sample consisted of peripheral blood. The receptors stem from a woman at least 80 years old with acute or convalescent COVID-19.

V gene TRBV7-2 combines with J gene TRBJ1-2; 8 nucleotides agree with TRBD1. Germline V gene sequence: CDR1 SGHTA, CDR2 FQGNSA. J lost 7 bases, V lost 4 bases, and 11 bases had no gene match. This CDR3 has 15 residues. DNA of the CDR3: TGTGCCAGCAGCTCACAGGGACAGGCCGTGAGTGGCTACACCTTC. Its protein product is CASSSQGQAVSGYTF.

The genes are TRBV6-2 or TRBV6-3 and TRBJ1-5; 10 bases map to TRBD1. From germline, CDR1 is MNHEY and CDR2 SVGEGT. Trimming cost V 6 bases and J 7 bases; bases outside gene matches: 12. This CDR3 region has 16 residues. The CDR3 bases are TGTGCCAGCAGCCTCCCGGGACAGGGGAAGAGCCAGCCCCAGCATTTT. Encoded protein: CASSLPGQGKSQPQHF.

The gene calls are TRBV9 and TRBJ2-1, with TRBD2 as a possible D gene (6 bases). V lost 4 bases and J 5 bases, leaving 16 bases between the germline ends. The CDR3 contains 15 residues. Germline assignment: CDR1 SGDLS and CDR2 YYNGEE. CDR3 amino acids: CASSLSTGLHNEQFF. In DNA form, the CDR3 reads TGTGCCAGCAGCTTATCGACGGGACTCCACAATGAGCAGTTCTTC.

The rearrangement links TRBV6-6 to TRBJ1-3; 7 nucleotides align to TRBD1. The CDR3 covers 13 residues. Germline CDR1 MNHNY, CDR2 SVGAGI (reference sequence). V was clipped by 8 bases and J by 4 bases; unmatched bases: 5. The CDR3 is CASETGDGNTIYF. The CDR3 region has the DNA TGTGCCAGCGAAACAGGGGACGGAAACACCATATATTTT.

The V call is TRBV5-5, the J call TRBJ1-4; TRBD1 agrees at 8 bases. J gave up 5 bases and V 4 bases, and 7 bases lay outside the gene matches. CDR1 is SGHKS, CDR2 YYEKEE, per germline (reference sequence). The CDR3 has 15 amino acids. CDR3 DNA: TGTGCCAGCAGCCTTGGGGGACAGGAAAATGAAAAACTGTTTTTT. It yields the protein CASSLGGQENEKLFF.

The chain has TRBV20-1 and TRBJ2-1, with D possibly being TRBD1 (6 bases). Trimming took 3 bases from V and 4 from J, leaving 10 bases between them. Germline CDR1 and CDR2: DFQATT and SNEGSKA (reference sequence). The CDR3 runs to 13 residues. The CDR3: CSASRDKYNEQFF. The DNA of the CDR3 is TGCAGTGCTAGTCGGGACAAGTACAATGAGCAGTTCTTC.

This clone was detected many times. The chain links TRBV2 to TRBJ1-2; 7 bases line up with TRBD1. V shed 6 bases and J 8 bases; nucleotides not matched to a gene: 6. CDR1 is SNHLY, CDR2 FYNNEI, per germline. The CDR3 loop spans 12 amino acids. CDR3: CASRTTGSGYTF. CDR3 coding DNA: TGTGCCAGCAGAACGACAGGGTCCGGCTACACCTTC.

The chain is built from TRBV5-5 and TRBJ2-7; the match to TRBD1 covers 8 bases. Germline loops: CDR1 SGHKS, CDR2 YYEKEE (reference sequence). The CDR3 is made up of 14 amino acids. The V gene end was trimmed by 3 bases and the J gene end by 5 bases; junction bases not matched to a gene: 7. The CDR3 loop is CASSSGTGANEQYF. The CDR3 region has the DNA TGTGCCAGCAGCTCCGGGACAGGTGCCAACGAGCAGTACTTC.

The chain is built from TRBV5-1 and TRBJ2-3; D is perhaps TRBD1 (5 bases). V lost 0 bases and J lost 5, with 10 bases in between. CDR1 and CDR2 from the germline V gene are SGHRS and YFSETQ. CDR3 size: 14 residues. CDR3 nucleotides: TGCGCCAGCAGCTTGGAGGGGTTGGGAGATACGCAGTATTTT. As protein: CASSLEGLGDTQYF.

The CDR3 region has the DNA TGTGCCAGCAGCTTAGCGACTTCCTACGAGCAGTACTTC. This sequence encodes CASSLATSYEQYF. The chain has TRBV7-2 and TRBJ2-7; D remains ambiguous. V was cut by 0 bases and J by 1 base, with 4 bases left in between. This CDR3 is built from 13 residues. Germline V gives CDR1 SGHTA, CDR2 FQGNSA. The full variable domain, in which reference TRBV7-2 and TRBJ2-7 provide the parts outside the CDR3, is GAGVSQSPSNKVTEKGKDVELRCDPISGHTALYWYRQSLGQGLEFLIYFQGNSAPDKSGLPSDRFSAERTGGSVSTLTIQRTQQEDSAVYLCASSLATSYEQYFGPGTRLTVT.

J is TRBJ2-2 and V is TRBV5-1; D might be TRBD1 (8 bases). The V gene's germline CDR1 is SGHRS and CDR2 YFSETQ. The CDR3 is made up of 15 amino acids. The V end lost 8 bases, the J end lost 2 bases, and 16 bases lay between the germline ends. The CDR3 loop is CASYRGGHNTGELFF. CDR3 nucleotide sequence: TGCGCCAGTTACAGGGGGGGCCATAACACCGGGGAGCTGTTTTTT.

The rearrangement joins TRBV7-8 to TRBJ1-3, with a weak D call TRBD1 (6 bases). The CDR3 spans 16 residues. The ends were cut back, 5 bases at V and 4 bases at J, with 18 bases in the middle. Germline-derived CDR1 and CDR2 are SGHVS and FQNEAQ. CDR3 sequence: CASSQRGGEKGNTIYF. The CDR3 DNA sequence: TGTGCCAGCAGCCAGAGAGGGGGGGAAAAAGGAAACACCATATATTTT.

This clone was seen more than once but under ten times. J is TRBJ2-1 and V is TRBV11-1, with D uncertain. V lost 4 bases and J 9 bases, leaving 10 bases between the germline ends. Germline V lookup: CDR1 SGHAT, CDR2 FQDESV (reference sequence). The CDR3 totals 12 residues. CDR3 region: CASSSILGEQFF. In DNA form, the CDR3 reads TGTGCCAGCAGCTCCATTCTCGGTGAGCAGTTCTTC.

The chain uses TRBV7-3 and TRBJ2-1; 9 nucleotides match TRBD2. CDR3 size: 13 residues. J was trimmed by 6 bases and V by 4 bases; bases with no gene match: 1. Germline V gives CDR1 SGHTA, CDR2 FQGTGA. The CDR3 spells CASSYSGGNEQFF. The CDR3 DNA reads TGTGCCAGCAGCTATAGCGGGGGCAATGAGCAGTTCTTC.

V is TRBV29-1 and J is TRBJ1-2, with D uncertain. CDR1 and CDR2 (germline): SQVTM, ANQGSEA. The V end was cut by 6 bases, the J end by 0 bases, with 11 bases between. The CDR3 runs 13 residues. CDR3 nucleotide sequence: TGCAGCGTCAACCCGGGAACTAACTATGGCTACACCTTC. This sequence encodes CSVNPGTNYGYTF.

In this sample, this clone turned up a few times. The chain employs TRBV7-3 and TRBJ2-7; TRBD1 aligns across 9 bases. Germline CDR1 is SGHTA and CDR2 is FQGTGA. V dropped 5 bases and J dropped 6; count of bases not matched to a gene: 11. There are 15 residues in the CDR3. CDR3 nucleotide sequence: TGTGCCAGCAGCCCAGGAGGGGACAGGGAAGGCGAGCAGTACTTC. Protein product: CASSPGGDREGEQYF. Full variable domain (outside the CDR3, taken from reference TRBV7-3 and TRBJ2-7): GAGVSQTPSNKVTEKGKYVELRCDPISGHTALYWYRQSLGQGPEFLIYFQGTGAADDSGLPNDRFFAVRPEGSVSTLKIQRTERGDSAVYLCASSPGGDREGEQYFGPGTRLTVT.

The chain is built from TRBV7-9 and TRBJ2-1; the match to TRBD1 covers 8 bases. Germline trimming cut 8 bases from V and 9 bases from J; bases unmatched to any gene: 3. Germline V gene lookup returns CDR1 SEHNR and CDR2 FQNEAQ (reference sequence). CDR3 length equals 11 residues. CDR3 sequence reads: CASQGAGEQFF. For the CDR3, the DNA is TGTGCCAGCCAGGGGGCGGGTGAGCAGTTCTTC.

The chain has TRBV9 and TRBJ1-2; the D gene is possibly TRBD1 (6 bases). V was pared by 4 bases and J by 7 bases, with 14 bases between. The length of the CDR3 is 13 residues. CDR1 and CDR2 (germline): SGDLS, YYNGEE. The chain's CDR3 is CASSTHRESGYTF. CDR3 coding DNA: TGTGCCAGCAGCACCCACAGGGAGAGTGGCTACACCTTC.